The 17 T cell receptor beta chains below come from one sample, sequenced in a study of Graves' ophthalmopathy and Graves' hyperthyroidism. TCR beta CDR3 regions were amplified from RNA transcripts. Second-round multiplex PCR came after first-round RT-PCR with HTBI primers. Via MiXCR, TCRdb re-called the multiplex PCR reads, giving one row per CDR3 protein. The sample comprises about 500,000 distinct CDR3 sequences, just under 40% of which are singletons, and over 3.5% rests with the top ten. Material: peripheral blood or thyroid tissue (not recorded which). The receptor set was obtained from an adult man with Graves' hyperthyroidism.

The V call is TRBV3-1, the J call TRBJ2-5; D is unclear. CDR1 is LGHDT, CDR2 YNNKEL, per germline (reference sequence). The CDR3 extends over 14 amino acids. Deletions cut 1 base from V and 2 bases from J, with 8 bases between. The CDR3 is CASSQVGVQETQYF. As DNA, the CDR3 is TGTGCCAGCAGCCAAGTTGGGGTACAAGAGACCCAGTACTTC.

On this clonotype: This clone may be a read error of a much larger clone one base away. For the CDR3, the DNA is TGTGCCAGCAGCTTTGATTATGGCGAGCAGTACTTC. Translated, it gives CASSFDYGEQYF. V gene TRBV11-2 combines with J gene TRBJ2-7; unclear D gene. The germline V gene encodes CDR1 SGHAT and CDR2 FQNNGV. CDR3 length: 12 amino acids. The V end lost 3 bases, the J end lost 6 bases, and 9 bases lay between the germline ends.

In its sample, this clonotype was seen once. The chain combines TRBV29-1 with TRBJ2-7; D may be TRBD1 or TRBD2 (7 bases each). Germline V CDR1 and CDR2: SQVTM, ANQGSEA. V gave up 1 base and J gave up 2 bases, with 18 bases separating them. This CDR3 has 16 residues. In DNA form, the CDR3 reads TGCAGCGTTGAAGGGTCGGCAGGGGGGGTCCCCTACGAGCAGTACTTC. Its protein product is CSVEGSAGGVPYEQYF.

This clonotype was found a few times. The chain joins TRBV30 to TRBJ1-2; D is possibly TRBD1 (5 bases). Trimming pared 1 base from V and 5 bases from J, leaving 8 bases between. The CDR3 has 12 amino acids. CDR1 and CDR2 from the germline V gene are GTSNPN and SVGIG (reference sequence). For the CDR3, the DNA is TGTGCCTGGAGTGAGCAGGGTTATGGCTACACCTTC. Protein: CAWSEQGYGYTF.

This clonotype was recorded at least ten times. The gene calls are TRBV12-3 or TRBV12-4 and TRBJ2-7; D perhaps matches TRBD2 (5 bases). V was clipped by 1 base and J by 3 bases, with 7 bases between them. There are 13 residues in the CDR3. The CDR3 protein is CASSLERIYEQYF. As DNA, the CDR3 is TGTGCCAGCAGTTTAGAGCGGATCTACGAGCAGTACTTC.

This clonotype was detected a few times. This sequence joins TRBV7-9 and TRBJ2-7; D may be TRBD2 (6 bases). Germline V gene data show CDR1 as SEHNR and CDR2 as FQNEAQ (reference sequence). CDR3 size: 15 residues. The ends were cut back, 5 bases at V and 7 bases at J, with 21 bases in the middle. DNA of the CDR3: TGTGCCAGCAGCCTTAGCGGAGACGGATACAATGAGCAGTACTTC. Amino acids: CASSLSGDGYNEQYF.

This clonotype showed up many times. Compared with germline, one end of the junction differs, possibly owing to a read error. V gene TRBV7-7 combines with J gene TRBJ2-5, with a possible D match to TRBD1 (6 bases). The CDR3 loop spans 15 amino acids. Germline-derived CDR1 and CDR2 are SSHAT and FNYEAQ (reference sequence). CDR3 sequence reads: CASSLDDRNQETQYF. Here the CDR3 DNA reads TGTGCTAGCAGCTTAGATGACAGGAACCAAGAGACCCAGTACTTC.

This clonotype was recorded many times. The chain couples TRBV29-1 to TRBJ1-5, with D perhaps TRBD1 (5 bases). V lost 7 bases, J lost 4 bases, and 14 bases lay in between. The CDR3 is 13 amino acids. Per the germline V gene, CDR1 is SQVTM and CDR2 is ANQGSEA. As DNA, the CDR3 is TGCAGCGCCTCGGGGGGGGATAATCAGCCCCAGCATTTT. As protein: CSASGGDNQPQHF.

This rearrangement joins TRBV10-2 to TRBJ2-2, with D tentatively TRBD1 (5 bases). V shed 0 bases and J shed 2 bases, with 10 bases lying between them. The CDR3 is made up of 16 amino acids. Germline V gene data show CDR1 as WSHSY and CDR2 as SAAADI. The CDR3 nucleotides are TGCGCCAGCAGTGAGTCGGACAACGTCAACACCGGGGAGCTGTTTTTT. Protein: CASSESDNVNTGELFF.

The V gene is TRBV5-1, the J gene TRBJ2-7; 11 bases agree with TRBD2. Gene TRBJ2-1 matches the end of the DNA better, so the J call may be wrong. Germline-derived CDR1 and CDR2 are SGHRS and YFSETQ. The CDR3 is 16 residues long. CDR3 DNA: TGCGCCAGCAGCCGAGATAGCGGGGGGGACTACAATGAGCAGTTCTTC. As protein: CASSRDSGGDYNEQFF.

The V and J genes are TRBV7-9 and TRBJ1-2; 7 nucleotides agree with TRBD1. V shed 7 bases and J 4 bases; nucleotides not matched to a gene: 6. The germline V gene has CDR1 SEHNR and CDR2 FQNEAQ (reference sequence). The CDR3 totals 13 residues. This CDR3 reads CASTVTGVYGYTF. The CDR3 region has the DNA TGTGCCAGCACAGTAACAGGGGTCTATGGCTACACCTTC.

This clonotype appeared a single time. This chain connects TRBV2 to TRBJ1-1, with D unclear. Germline V gene sequence: CDR1 SNHLY, CDR2 FYNNEI. This CDR3 is 14 amino acids long. Deletions cut 4 bases from V and 8 bases from J, with 17 bases between. Here the CDR3 reads CASSVLAVSTEAFF. The CDR3 bases are TGTGCCAGCAGTGTACTAGCGGTTAGCACAGAAGCTTTCTTT.

This clonotype was seen at least ten times. The chain links TRBV5-1 to TRBJ1-6; D might be TRBD1 (5 bases). The CDR3 runs to 14 residues. The ends were cut back, 0 bases at V and 7 bases at J, with 8 bases in the middle. The germline gives CDR1 SGHRS, CDR2 YFSETQ. The CDR3 DNA follows: TGCGCCAGCAGCTTGGACAGGAACAATTCACCCCTCCACTTT. Protein sequence: CASSLDRNNSPLHF.

About this clonotype itself: A much larger clone is a single base away; this may be a read error. This chain links TRBV19 with TRBJ2-7; possibly TRBD1 for D (7 bases). The CDR3 contains 14 residues. Germline CDR1 is LNHDA and CDR2 is SQIVND (reference sequence). CDR3 amino acids: CASSILLAGGEQHF. The CDR3, as DNA: TGTGCCAGTAGTATTTTACTAGCAGGGGGAGAGCAGCACTTC.

This sequence joins TRBV7-6 and TRBJ2-1; 7 positions agree with TRBD2. This CDR3 has 17 amino acids. The germline V gene encodes CDR1 SGHVS and CDR2 FNYEAQ. J gave up 0 bases and V 5 bases, and 10 bases lay outside the gene matches. The CDR3 DNA sequence: TGTGCCAGCAGCGAGAGGGCGGGAGCGAGCTCCTACAATGAGCAGTTCTTC. It is translated as CASSERAGASSYNEQFF.

The chain combines TRBV7-2 with TRBJ1-2, with D uncertain. Looked up from germline, CDR1 is SGHTA and CDR2 is FQGNSA. The CDR3 is made up of 12 amino acids. V lost 5 bases, J lost 12 bases, and 16 bases lay in between. CDR3 protein: CASSRALSGNTF. The CDR3 DNA reads as TGTGCCAGCAGCAGGGCACTCTCTGGAAACACCTTC.

This clonotype was seen a few times. The chain carries TRBV19 and TRBJ1-3, with 10 bases that match TRBD1. CDR3 length equals 14 residues. CDR1 and CDR2 (germline): LNHDA, SQIVND (reference sequence). CDR3 protein: CASFDRGPGNTIYF. CDR3 sequence (DNA): TGTGCTAGTTTCGACAGGGGGCCTGGAAACACCATATATTTT.